The rows below give T cell receptor beta chains drawn from one sample of a study of regulatory T cells in long-lasting Graves disease. Via MiXCR, TCRdb re-called the multiplex PCR reads, giving one row per CDR3 protein. The sample has hundreds of thousands of distinct CDR3 sequences; around 16% are singletons. These sequences were also reported in another study, on T cells in Graves' hyperthyroidism and ophthalmopathy.

This specimen was peripheral blood mononuclear cells (PBMCs), taken at new diagnosis, from a patient treated with antithyroid drugs. The source of these receptors is a woman in her forties or fifties with Graves disease. Each CDR3 is given with its conserved first and last residue. A D gene is named only where the DNA matches it firmly. Size tells how often a clone was seen (once, few, many) or the class of an expanded clone, and some rows leave it out.

v_gene,abundance,d_gene,j_gene,CDR3nt,CDR3aa
TRBV27,.,TRBD2,TRBJ2-3,TGTGCCAGCAGTTTACTTACTAGCGGGGGGACCACAGATACGCAGTATTTT,CASSLLTSGGTTDTQYF
TRBV9,many,TRBD1,TRBJ2-5,TGTGCCAGCAGCGTCTGGACAGGGCGGCAAGAGACCCAGTACTTC,CASSVWTGRQETQYF
TRBV9,few,TRBD1,TRBJ2-7,TGTGCCAGCAGCGTAGTTGACAGGGGCTACGAGCAGTACTTC,CASSVVDRGYEQYF
TRBV28,many,TRBD2,TRBJ2-3,TGTGCCAGCAGTTTATCGGCGGGGGGGCACACAGATACGCAGTATTTT,CASSLSAGGHTDTQYF
TRBV2,many,.,TRBJ2-3,TGCCAAACCGGGAGCACAGATACGCAGTATTTT,CQTGSTDTQYF
TRBV11-2,many,.,TRBJ2-3,TGTGCCAGCACCCCCGGGGGCCCGTCGGGGGGTACGCAGTATTTT,CASTPGGPSGGTQYF
TRBV18,once,.,TRBJ2-4,TGTGCCAGCTCACCACCAGTTAGGGGGAAAAACATTCAGTACTTC,CASSPPVRGKNIQYF
TRBV5-1,many,.,TRBJ1-1,TGCGCCACCTCACTCATCGGGGGGACTGAAGCTTTCTTT,CATSLIGGTEAFF
TRBV5-6,once,.,TRBJ2-5,TGTGCCAGCAGTTACACAGGGAGCGGAGAGACCCAGTACTTC,CASSYTGSGETQYF
TRBV6-1,many,TRBD1,TRBJ2-3,TGTGCCAGCAGTGAAAGAGGACAGGGGGGCGCAGATACGCAGTATTTT,CASSERGQGGADTQYF
TRBV29-1,.,.,TRBJ2-7,TGCAGCGTCGAAACCTACAAATACGAGCAGTACTTC,CSVETYKYEQYF
TRBV12-3/TRBV12-4,many,.,TRBJ2-3,TGTGCCAGCAGTGCCCACAGGTTACTTAGCACAGATACGCAGTATTTT,CASSAHRLLSTDTQYF
TRBV10-3,.,TRBD1,TRBJ1-1,TGTGCCATCAGTGAGACGTATCTCGGGACAGGGGTAACTGAAGCTTTCTTT,CAISETYLGTGVTEAFF
TRBV10-3,few,TRBD1,TRBJ1-1,TGTGCCATCAGTGAATTTACAGGGGGGAACACTGAAGCTTTCTTT,CAISEFTGGNTEAFF
TRBV6-5,many,TRBD2,TRBJ2-1,TGTGCCAGCAGTTACTCGGGCGGGGGGGCATATGAGCAGTTCTTC,CASSYSGGGAYEQFF
TRBV6-1,few,TRBD1,TRBJ1-5,TGTGCCATCGCAGGTCGGGGGGGGACAGATAGCAATCAGCCCCAGCATTTT,CAIAGRGGTDSNQPQHF
TRBV4-1,few,.,TRBJ1-4,TGCGCCAGCAGCGTACGGGAGGGAGGGGAAAAACTGTTTTTT,CASSVREGGEKLFF
TRBV20-1,few,.,TRBJ1-4,TGCAGTGCTAGAGACCAATACACGTCGGGGGATGAAAAACTGTTTTTT,CSARDQYTSGDEKLFF
TRBV29-1,many,.,TRBJ1-1,TGCAGCGCTGGACAGCTGAACACTGAAGCTTTCTTT,CSAGQLNTEAFF
TRBV27,many,.,TRBJ1-6,TGTGCCAGCAGTTTACAGGTGTATAATTCACCCCTCCACTTT,CASSLQVYNSPLHF
TRBV7-2,.,.,TRBJ1-2,TGTGCCAGCAGCTTGGGGCTGACAGTATATGGCTACACCTTC,CASSLGLTVYGYTF
TRBV19,.,.,TRBJ2-6,TGTGCCAGTAGTCTGGGACTCCTGAGCTCTGGGGCCAACGTCCTGACTTTC,CASSLGLLSSGANVLTF
TRBV7-9,few,TRBD2,TRBJ2-5,TGTGCCAGCAGCCCCCTAGCGGGGGGAGCGACCCAGTACTTC,CASSPLAGGATQYF
TRBV12-3/TRBV12-4,few,TRBD2,TRBJ2-1,TGTGCCAGCAGCCCTCCCCCTAGCGGGGGCTACAATGAGCAGTTCTTC,CASSPPPSGGYNEQFF
TRBV18,many,TRBD2,TRBJ2-7,TGTGCCAGCTCACCCTCCGGGGGGGCGAACGAGCAGTACTTC,CASSPSGGANEQYF
TRBV11-2,few,.,TRBJ2-2,TGTGCCAGCAGCCAGACCGGGGCCGGGACCGGGGAGCTGTTTTTT,CASSQTGAGTGELFF
TRBV28,many,TRBD1,TRBJ1-3,TGTGCCACAACTGGACAGGTCAGCTCTGGAAACACCATATATTTT,CATTGQVSSGNTIYF
TRBV7-3,many,.,TRBJ2-2,TGTGCCAGCAGCTTATCGCCGACGGGCACCGGGGAGCTGTTTTTT,CASSLSPTGTGELFF
TRBV6-1,many,TRBD2,TRBJ2-1,TGTGCCAGCAGGCTCCTAGCGGGGGGGCCCAATGAGCAGTTCTTC,CASRLLAGGPNEQFF
TRBV10-3,many,TRBD1,TRBJ1-2,TGTGCCATCACTAGGACAGGCTCAGTCTCTGGCTACACCTTC,CAITRTGSVSGYTF